Listed below are T cell receptor beta chains from one sample, sequenced in a study of cytomegalovirus exposure and HLA in healthy donors. Clones were sequenced by immunoSEQ multiplex PCR, and TCRdb holds only the in-frame ones, with some missing. The repertoire includes about 200,000 clones, roughly 80% of them detected once, and 6.5% sits in the top ten. The sequencing input was PBMCs. Receptors originate from a woman aged 50 to 60 in good health and CMV-seropositive. CDR3s include the opening cysteine and the closing phenylalanine or tryptophan. The order of the fields is D gene, V gene, J gene, clone size, CDR3 DNA, CDR3 protein. D genes are given only for firm matches. Part of the rows lack a size; the others show once, few, many or a class for expanded clones.

d_call: -
v_call: TRBV7-2
j_call: TRBJ2-3
clone_size: -
cdr3_nt: TGTGCCAGCAGCGGAAAACAGGGCCCAGATACGCAGTATTTT
cdr3_aa: CASSGKQGPDTQYF

d_call: -
v_call: TRBV5-6
j_call: TRBJ2-7
clone_size: -
cdr3_nt: TGTGCCAGCAGCTTAAGTAGCGAGCAGTACTTC
cdr3_aa: CASSLSSEQYF

d_call: TRBD2
v_call: TRBV7-2
j_call: TRBJ2-7
clone_size: -
cdr3_nt: TGTGCCAGCAGCTCACTAGCGGGGGGCCACGAGCAGTACTTC
cdr3_aa: CASSSLAGGHEQYF

d_call: -
v_call: TRBV28
j_call: TRBJ2-7
clone_size: -
cdr3_nt: TGTGCCAGCAGTCCATCCCACGGGTACGAGCAGTACTTC
cdr3_aa: CASSPSHGYEQYF

d_call: TRBD2
v_call: TRBV2
j_call: TRBJ2-5
clone_size: -
cdr3_nt: TGTGCCACCTTAGGACTAGCGGGCTGGCAAGAGACCCAGTACTTC
cdr3_aa: CATLGLAGWQETQYF

d_call: TRBD2
v_call: TRBV5-1
j_call: TRBJ2-2
clone_size: -
cdr3_nt: TGCGCCAGCAGCTCGGGGACTAGCGGGAGAACCGGGGAGCTGTTTTTT
cdr3_aa: CASSSGTSGRTGELFF

d_call: TRBD1
v_call: TRBV7-8
j_call: TRBJ2-6
clone_size: -
cdr3_nt: TGTGCCAGCAGCCTAGAGGGCAGGGGGCTATCTGGGGCCAACGGCCTGACTTTC
cdr3_aa: CASSLEGRGLSGANGLTF

d_call: -
v_call: TRBV9
j_call: TRBJ2-7
clone_size: -
cdr3_nt: TGTGCCAGCAGCGTAGCCGGGAGTTCCTCCTACGAGCAGTACTTC
cdr3_aa: CASSVAGSSSYEQYF

d_call: TRBD1
v_call: TRBV29-1
j_call: TRBJ1-2
clone_size: -
cdr3_nt: TGCAGCGCTCGACAGGGAAACTATGGCTACACCTTC
cdr3_aa: CSARQGNYGYTF

d_call: TRBD2
v_call: TRBV2
j_call: TRBJ2-1
clone_size: -
cdr3_nt: TGTGCCAGCAGCGAACGCGGGGGTAACACCTACAATGAGCAGTTCTTC
cdr3_aa: CASSERGGNTYNEQFF

d_call: -
v_call: TRBV27
j_call: TRBJ2-3
clone_size: -
cdr3_nt: TGTGCCAGCAGTTTCGGCAGGGGAACAGATACGCAGTATTTT
cdr3_aa: CASSFGRGTDTQYF

d_call: TRBD2
v_call: TRBV12-5
j_call: TRBJ2-1
clone_size: once
cdr3_nt: TGTGCTAGTGGTTTGGTGCTAGCGGGGGATTCCTACAATGAGCAGTTCTTC
cdr3_aa: CASGLVLAGDSYNEQFF

d_call: TRBD2
v_call: TRBV19
j_call: TRBJ2-1
clone_size: -
cdr3_nt: TGTGCCAGTAGGTTTGCGGGAGGGCCGAGTGGCAATGAGCAGTTCTTC
cdr3_aa: CASRFAGGPSGNEQFF

d_call: -
v_call: TRBV21-1
j_call: TRBJ2-3
clone_size: -
cdr3_nt: TGTGCCAGCAGCAATCTGGGCGGGAGGCCCCCGAGGGGCACAGATACGCAGTATTTT
cdr3_aa: CASSNLGGRPPRGTDTQYF

d_call: -
v_call: TRBV11-2
j_call: TRBJ1-5
clone_size: few
cdr3_nt: TGTGCCAGCAGCTTGGGGGAGGATCAGCCCCAGCATTTT
cdr3_aa: CASSLGEDQPQHF

d_call: -
v_call: TRBV9
j_call: TRBJ2-3
clone_size: -
cdr3_nt: TGTGCCAGCAGCGTATCCACCTACCCCGGAGATACGCAGTATTTT
cdr3_aa: CASSVSTYPGDTQYF

d_call: -
v_call: TRBV6-1
j_call: TRBJ2-7
clone_size: -
cdr3_nt: TGTGCCAGCAGTGAAGTCAGGGGCCGATACGAGCAGTACTTC
cdr3_aa: CASSEVRGRYEQYF

d_call: TRBD1
v_call: TRBV30
j_call: TRBJ1-3
clone_size: -
cdr3_nt: TGTGCCTGGATGGAACGGACAGGGGAATCCGGGGACACCATATATTTT
cdr3_aa: CAWMERTGESGDTIYF

d_call: -
v_call: TRBV28
j_call: TRBJ2-1
clone_size: once
cdr3_nt: TGTGCCAGCTCCCCCCAGGTTGAGCAGTTCTTC
cdr3_aa: CASSPQVEQFF

d_call: TRBD1
v_call: TRBV30
j_call: TRBJ2-2
clone_size: -
cdr3_nt: TGTGCCTGGAGTGTAGGGGGCGCGGACGGGGAGCTGTTTTTT
cdr3_aa: CAWSVGGADGELFF

d_call: -
v_call: TRBV20-1
j_call: TRBJ2-7
clone_size: -
cdr3_nt: TGCAGTGCTAGCCACTCCTACGAGCAGTACTTC
cdr3_aa: CSASHSYEQYF

d_call: -
v_call: TRBV6-5
j_call: TRBJ2-7
clone_size: -
cdr3_nt: TGTGCCAGCAGTTACAGCCAGGGGGAGGCCTACGAGCAGTACTTC
cdr3_aa: CASSYSQGEAYEQYF

d_call: TRBD1
v_call: TRBV27
j_call: TRBJ1-5
clone_size: few
cdr3_nt: TGTGCCAGCGGTCGACAGGGACGCAATCAGCCCCAGCATTTT
cdr3_aa: CASGRQGRNQPQHF

d_call: TRBD1
v_call: TRBV11-2
j_call: TRBJ2-7
clone_size: -
cdr3_nt: TGTGCCAGCAGGCGGCTGGGACAGGCATCCTACGAGCAGTACTTC
cdr3_aa: CASRRLGQASYEQYF

d_call: -
v_call: TRBV20-1
j_call: TRBJ1-5
clone_size: -
cdr3_nt: TGCAGTGCTAGAGATTTAACAGGAGTACATTTT
cdr3_aa: CSARDLTGVHF

d_call: -
v_call: TRBV7-2
j_call: TRBJ2-3
clone_size: -
cdr3_nt: TGTGCCAGCAGCATAGACCTGGGCGATACGCAGTATTTT
cdr3_aa: CASSIDLGDTQYF

d_call: -
v_call: TRBV21-1
j_call: TRBJ2-7
clone_size: -
cdr3_nt: TGTGCCAGCAGCCATGAGGACTCGAGCTCCTACGAGCAGTACTTC
cdr3_aa: CASSHEDSSSYEQYF

d_call: -
v_call: TRBV15
j_call: TRBJ2-4
clone_size: -
cdr3_nt: TGTGCCACCAGCGGGCAGGGCGCGGTTATGGCCAAAAACAGTCAGTACTTC
cdr3_aa: CATSGQGAVMAKNSQYF

d_call: -
v_call: TRBV2
j_call: TRBJ1-5
clone_size: -
cdr3_nt: TGTGCCACCACCGCGATTCCGGAGGGGCCCCAGCATTTT
cdr3_aa: CATTAIPEGPQHF

d_call: -
v_call: TRBV5-1
j_call: TRBJ1-1
clone_size: -
cdr3_nt: TGCGCCAGCAGCCCCGGGACACCGAACACTGAAGCTTTCTTT
cdr3_aa: CASSPGTPNTEAFF

d_call: TRBD2
v_call: TRBV10-3
j_call: TRBJ2-1
clone_size: -
cdr3_nt: TGTGCCATCAGTAAAAGTGGCGGGGGAGACGACAATGAGCAGTTCTTC
cdr3_aa: CAISKSGGGDDNEQFF

d_call: -
v_call: TRBV28
j_call: TRBJ1-2
clone_size: -
cdr3_nt: TGTGCCAGCACCCCGCAGTTCGAGGGTGCCTATGGCTACACCTTC
cdr3_aa: CASTPQFEGAYGYTF

d_call: -
v_call: TRBV9
j_call: TRBJ2-1
clone_size: -
cdr3_nt: TGTGCCAGCAGCGTAGGACCGGGGGATGAGCAGTTCTTC
cdr3_aa: CASSVGPGDEQFF

d_call: -
v_call: TRBV28
j_call: TRBJ1-1
clone_size: -
cdr3_nt: TGTGCCAGCGGTTCGACGGGAAGAGTGAAAGCTTTCTTT
cdr3_aa: CASGSTGRVKAFF

d_call: TRBD2
v_call: TRBV2
j_call: TRBJ2-5
clone_size: -
cdr3_nt: TGTGCCAGCAAGGGAGGGACTAAAGAGACCCAGTACTTC
cdr3_aa: CASKGGTKETQYF

d_call: -
v_call: TRBV5-1
j_call: TRBJ2-7
clone_size: once
cdr3_nt: TGCGCCAGCAGTATGACAGATAACTACGAGCAGTACTTC
cdr3_aa: CASSMTDNYEQYF

d_call: -
v_call: TRBV19
j_call: TRBJ2-7
clone_size: -
cdr3_nt: TGTGCCAGTAGTCGTCGGGACAACTACGAGCAGTACTTC
cdr3_aa: CASSRRDNYEQYF

d_call: -
v_call: TRBV18
j_call: TRBJ2-7
clone_size: -
cdr3_nt: TGTGCCAGCTCACCACAACAGCAGGCGGACTTCTACGAGCAGTACTTC
cdr3_aa: CASSPQQQADFYEQYF

d_call: TRBD1
v_call: TRBV5-7
j_call: TRBJ1-6
clone_size: -
cdr3_nt: TGTAAAAAGGGGGCCAGCTCCTATAATTCACCCCTCCACTTT
cdr3_aa: CKKGASSYNSPLHF

d_call: -
v_call: TRBV5-6
j_call: TRBJ1-4
clone_size: -
cdr3_nt: TGTGCCAGCAGCTATATCAGCGATTTGACTAATGAAAAACTGTTTTTT
cdr3_aa: CASSYISDLTNEKLFF

d_call: -
v_call: TRBV23-1
j_call: TRBJ2-7
clone_size: -
cdr3_nt: TGCGCCGGGAGAAGGGCGGGCAGCTCCTACGAGCAGTACTTC
cdr3_aa: CAGRRAGSSYEQYF

d_call: TRBD2
v_call: TRBV2
j_call: TRBJ2-1
clone_size: -
cdr3_nt: TGTGCCAGCAGCCTGACTAGCGGGGGGGCCTATGAGCAGTTCTTC
cdr3_aa: CASSLTSGGAYEQFF

d_call: TRBD1
v_call: TRBV7-6
j_call: TRBJ2-7
clone_size: -
cdr3_nt: TGTGCCAGCAGCGCAACCGGGACAGCCCTTAATCATCCCTCTTCTGAGCAGTACTTC
cdr3_aa: CASSATGTALNHPSSEQYF

d_call: TRBD2
v_call: TRBV27
j_call: TRBJ2-3
clone_size: -
cdr3_nt: TGTGCCAGCAAATTACGACTAGCGGGGGGGCCGGGCACAGATACGCAGTATTTT
cdr3_aa: CASKLRLAGGPGTDTQYF

d_call: TRBD2
v_call: TRBV15
j_call: TRBJ2-3
clone_size: -
cdr3_nt: TGTGCCACCACCGTGACTAGCGGGGGGCAAGGTACGCAGTATTTT
cdr3_aa: CATTVTSGGQGTQYF

d_call: -
v_call: TRBV9
j_call: TRBJ1-6
clone_size: -
cdr3_nt: TGTGCCAGCAGCGTTGGGGAGGGCACCCTCCACTTT
cdr3_aa: CASSVGEGTLHF

d_call: TRBD1
v_call: TRBV29-1
j_call: TRBJ2-1
clone_size: few
cdr3_nt: TGCAGCGTTGAAGGGACAGGGTCCTACAATGAGCAGTTCTTC
cdr3_aa: CSVEGTGSYNEQFF

d_call: -
v_call: TRBV7-9
j_call: TRBJ2-5
clone_size: -
cdr3_nt: TGTGCCAGCAGCTTAACGGGGTACCAAGAGACCCAGTACTTC
cdr3_aa: CASSLTGYQETQYF

d_call: -
v_call: TRBV6-6
j_call: TRBJ2-7
clone_size: -
cdr3_nt: TGTGCCAGCAGTCCTTCCAGACACCCCTCCTACGAGCAGTACTTC
cdr3_aa: CASSPSRHPSYEQYF